Listed below are T cell receptor beta chains from one sample, sequenced in a study of blood T cell repertoires in COVID-19. The assay was immunoSEQ multiplex PCR, and TCRdb's table has in-frame clones only and misses some. The table records roughly 58,000 clones, 60% to 85% of them present only once. The sequenced sample was peripheral blood. These receptors were taken from a man between 50 and 59 years old with active or convalescent COVID-19. Both conserved end residues are part of each CDR3. Fields, in order: D gene, J gene, V gene, clone size, CDR3 DNA, CDR3 protein. The D gene is left open where the match is weak. Not all rows give a size; the values are once, few, many and, for expanded clones, a class.

>TRBD1|TRBJ2-5|TRBV9|.
TGTGCCAGCAGCGGACAGGGGGAAGAGACCCAGTACTTC
CASSGQGEETQYF
>TRBD2|TRBJ2-7|TRBV3-1/TRBV3-2|.
TGTGCCAGCAGCCAAGAACCAGCGGGAGGGCACGAGCAGTACTTC
CASSQEPAGGHEQYF
>.|TRBJ2-7|TRBV7-9|.
TGTGCCAGCAGCTTAGGTCGGAGGGCCGGCGAGCAGTACTTC
CASSLGRRAGEQYF
>.|TRBJ2-7|TRBV5-1|.
TGCGCCAGCAGCTCAGGTGGGAGGACCGGGACAGTTAACTACGAGCAGTACTTC
CASSSGGRTGTVNYEQYF
>.|TRBJ1-2|TRBV12-3/TRBV12-4|.
TGTGCCAGCAGTGCGGGGCGGGTCTATGGCTACACCTTC
CASSAGRVYGYTF
>TRBD2|TRBJ2-3|TRBV5-5|.
TGTGCCAGCAGCTTTAGACTAGCGGCAGATACGCAGTATTTT
CASSFRLAADTQYF
>.|TRBJ2-3|TRBV10-3|.
TGTGCCATCAGTGAGAGTCGCGGGGGCCTCACAGATACGCAGTATTTT
CAISESRGGLTDTQYF
>TRBD1|TRBJ2-2|TRBV29-1|.
TGCAGCGTTGGTAGGACAGGGGGAAACACCGGGGAGCTGTTTTTT
CSVGRTGGNTGELFF
>.|TRBJ1-5|TRBV12-5|.
TGTGCTAGTGGTTTGGTAGGGACGGACTATAGCAATCAGCCCCAGCATTTT
CASGLVGTDYSNQPQHF
>.|TRBJ2-3|TRBV2|many
TGTGCCAGCTCTAGAGAGACAGATACGCAGTATTTT
CASSRETDTQYF